The entry below gives a single T cell receptor beta chain sequence along with its context. The data derive from a study of T cell changes during pregnancy in multiple sclerosis. Trimming removed 0 bases at V and 0 bases at J, with 5 bases between. There are 14 residues in the CDR3. In germline, CDR1 is SEHNR, CDR2 FQNEAQ (reference sequence). The table came from immunoSEQ multiplex PCR; TCRdb's copy has only in-frame clones and leaves some out. The profile shows 65,000 to 90,000 clones, about nine tenths of them singletons. This material consisted of PBMCs, taken in the first trimester of pregnancy. The sequence derives from a female donor in good health, serving as a control in a pregnancy study. Some clones in this sample may be carry-over from other donors' samples. The V and J genes are TRBV7-9 and TRBJ1-1; no definite D call. CDR3 sequence reads: CASSLAEMNTEAFF. For the CDR3, the DNA is TGTGCCAGCAGCTTAGCCGAGATGAACACTGAAGCTTTCTTT.